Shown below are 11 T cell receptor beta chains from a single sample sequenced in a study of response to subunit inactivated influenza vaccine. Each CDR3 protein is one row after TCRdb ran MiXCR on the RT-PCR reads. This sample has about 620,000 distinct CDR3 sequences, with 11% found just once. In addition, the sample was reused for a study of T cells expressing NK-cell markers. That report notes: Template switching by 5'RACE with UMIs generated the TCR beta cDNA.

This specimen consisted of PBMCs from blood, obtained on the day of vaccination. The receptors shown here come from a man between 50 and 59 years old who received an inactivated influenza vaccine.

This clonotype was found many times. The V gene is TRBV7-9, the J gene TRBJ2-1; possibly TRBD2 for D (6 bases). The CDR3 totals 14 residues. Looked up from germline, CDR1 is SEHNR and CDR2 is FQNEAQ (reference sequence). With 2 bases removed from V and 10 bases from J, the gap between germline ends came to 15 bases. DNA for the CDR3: TGTGCCAGCAGCTTATACGGAACGAGCGGGGAGCAGTTCTTC. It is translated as CASSLYGTSGEQFF.

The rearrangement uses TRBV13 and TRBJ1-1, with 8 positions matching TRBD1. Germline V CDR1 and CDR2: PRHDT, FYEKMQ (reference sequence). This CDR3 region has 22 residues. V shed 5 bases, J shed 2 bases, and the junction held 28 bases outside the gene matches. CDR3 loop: CASSKTASGGLPLVARNTEAFF. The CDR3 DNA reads TGTGCCAGCAGCAAAACGGCATCAGGGGGCTTGCCCCTAGTAGCACGAAACACTGAAGCTTTCTTT.

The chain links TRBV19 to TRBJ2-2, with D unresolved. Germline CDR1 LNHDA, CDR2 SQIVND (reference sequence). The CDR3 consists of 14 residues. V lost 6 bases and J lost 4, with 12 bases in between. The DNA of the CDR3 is TGTGCCAGTAGATTGGATTGGGGCACCGGGGAGCTGTTTTTT. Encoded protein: CASRLDWGTGELFF.

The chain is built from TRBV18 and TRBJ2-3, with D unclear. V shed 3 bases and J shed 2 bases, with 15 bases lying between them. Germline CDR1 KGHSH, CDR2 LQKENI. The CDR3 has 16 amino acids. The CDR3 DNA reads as TGTGCCAGCTCACCTTTCCAACAGCTATACACAGATACGCAGTATTTT. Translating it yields CASSPFQQLYTDTQYF. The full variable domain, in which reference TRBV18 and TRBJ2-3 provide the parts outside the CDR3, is NAGVMQNPRHLVRRRGQEARLRCSPMKGHSHVYWYRQLPEEGLKFMVYLQKENIIDESGMPKERFSAEFPKEGPSILRIQQVVRGDSAAYFCASSPFQQLYTDTQYFGPGTRLTVL.

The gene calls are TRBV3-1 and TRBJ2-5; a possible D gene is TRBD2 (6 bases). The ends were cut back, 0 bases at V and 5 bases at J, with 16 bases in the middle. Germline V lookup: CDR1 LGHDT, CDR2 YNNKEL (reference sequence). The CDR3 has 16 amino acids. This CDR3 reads CASSQDVRRGQETQYF. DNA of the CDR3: TGTGCCAGCAGCCAAGATGTTAGGAGGGGTCAGGAGACCCAGTACTTC.

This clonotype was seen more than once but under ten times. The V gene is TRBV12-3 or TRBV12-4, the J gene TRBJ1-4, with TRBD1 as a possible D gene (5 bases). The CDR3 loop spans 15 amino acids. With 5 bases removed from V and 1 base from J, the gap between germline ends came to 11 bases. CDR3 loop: CASSVSGGTNEKLFF. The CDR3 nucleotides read TGTGCCAGCAGTGTCTCGGGGGGAACTAATGAAAAACTGTTTTTT.

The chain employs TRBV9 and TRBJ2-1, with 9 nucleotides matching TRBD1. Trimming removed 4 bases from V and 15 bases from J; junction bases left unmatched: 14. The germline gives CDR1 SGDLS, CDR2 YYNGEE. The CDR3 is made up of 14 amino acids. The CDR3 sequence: CASSPHQGGQGVFF. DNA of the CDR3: TGTGCCAGCAGCCCACACCAGGGGGGACAGGGCGTGTTCTTC. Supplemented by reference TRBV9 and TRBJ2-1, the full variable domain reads DSGVTQTPKHLITATGQRVTLRCSPRSGDLSVYWYQQSLDQGLQFLIQYYNGEERAKGNILERFSAQQFPDLHSELNLSSLELGDSALYFCASSPHQGGQGVFFGPGTRLTVL.

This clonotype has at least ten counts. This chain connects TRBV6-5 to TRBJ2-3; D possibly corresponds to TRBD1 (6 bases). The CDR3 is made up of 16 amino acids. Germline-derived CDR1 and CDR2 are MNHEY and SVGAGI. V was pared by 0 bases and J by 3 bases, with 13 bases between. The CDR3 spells CASSYSAQGRTDTQYF. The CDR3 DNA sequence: TGTGCCAGCAGTTACTCAGCCCAGGGGCGAACAGATACGCAGTATTTT.

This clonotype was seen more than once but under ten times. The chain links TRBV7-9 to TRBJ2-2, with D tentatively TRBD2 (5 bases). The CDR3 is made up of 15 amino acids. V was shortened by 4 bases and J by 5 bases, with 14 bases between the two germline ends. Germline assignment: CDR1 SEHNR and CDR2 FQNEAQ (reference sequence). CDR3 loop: CASSSVRRGTGELFF. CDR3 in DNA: TGTGCCAGCAGCTCCGTCCGTCGGGGAACCGGGGAGCTGTTTTTT.

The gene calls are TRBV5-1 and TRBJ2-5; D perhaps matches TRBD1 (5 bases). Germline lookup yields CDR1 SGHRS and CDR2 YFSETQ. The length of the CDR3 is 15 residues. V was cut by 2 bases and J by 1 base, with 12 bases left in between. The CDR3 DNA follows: TGCGCCAGCAGCTTAACCCACAGGCTCCAAGAGACCCAGTACTTC. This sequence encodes CASSLTHRLQETQYF.

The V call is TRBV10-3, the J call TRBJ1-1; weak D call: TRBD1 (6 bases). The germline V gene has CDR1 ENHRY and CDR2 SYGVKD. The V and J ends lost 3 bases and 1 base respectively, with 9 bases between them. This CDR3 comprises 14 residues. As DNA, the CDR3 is TGTGCCATCAGTGATGAGGGGGGGAACACTGAAGCTTTCTTT. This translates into CAISDEGGNTEAFF.